Following are 27 T cell receptor beta chains from one sample sequenced in a study of CD8+ T cells in alopecia areata. Sequencing relied on a cDNA template that was reverse transcribed from extracted RNA. Sequencing used immunoSEQ multiplex PCR; TCRdb keeps in-frame clones, though not all of them. Listed for the sample are about 19,000 clones, none seen a single time. The study sorted pooled cutaneous lymph node cells by CD4, CD8alpha, NKG2D, NKG2ACE and other markers. Sequencing was carried out using CD8+ T cells sorted from a lymph node. The source is a C3H/HeJ mouse with alopecia areata. MHC haplotype: H2-k.

This clone was detected only a few times. TCRdb gives a protein that differs at residue 13 from what the DNA encodes, so the protein here is translated from the DNA. Germline and genes: mouse. The CDR3 end is not reached by the read, which stops 3 residues before it; the germline J gene fills it in. This chain links TRBV1 with TRBJ1-6, with 12 bases identical to TRBD1. TRBJ1-6 belongs to the ORF category, with a function that is uncertain. CDR3 length equals 16 residues. The V gene end was trimmed by 5 bases and the J gene end by 3 bases; junction bases not matched to a gene: 2. Germline CDR1 reads NSQYPW; CDR2 reads LRSPGD (reference sequence). CDR3 sequence reads: CTCSRDRGRYNSPLYF. Partial CDR3 DNA: TGCACCTGCAGTCGGGACAGGGGGCGCTATAATTCGCCC.

This clone was seen a few times. These gene names are mouse names. The read ends 4 residues before the CDR3 terminus; that terminus is restored from the germline J gene. This sequence joins TRBV13-1 and TRBJ2-1; D possibly corresponds to TRBD1 (5 bases). Germline CDR1 and CDR2: NSHNY and SYGAGN. V dropped 0 bases and J dropped 6 bases, with 13 bases sitting between them. The CDR3 is 15 amino acids. The CDR3 DNA, read in part, is TGTGCCAGCAGTGATGGCAGGGAGGGAGGTGCT. It specifies CASSDGREGGA. The full CDR3 is CASSDGREGGAEQFF.

This clone came up a few times. These gene names are mouse names. The read ends 4 residues early relative to the CDR3; the germline J gene fills the gap. This sequence joins TRBV1 and TRBJ2-5; D possibly corresponds to TRBD1 (6 bases). CDR3 length: 13 amino acids. The germline V gene encodes CDR1 NSQYPW and CDR2 LRSPGD (reference sequence). This chain's CDR3 is CTCSAAGEDTQYF. CDR3 DNA, as far as it was read: TGCACCTGCAGTGCAGCAGGGGAAGAC.

This clone was found a few times. Mouse gene names apply. The read ends 4 residues early relative to the CDR3; the germline J gene fills the gap. The chain couples TRBV17 to TRBJ2-1, with 8 nucleotides matching TRBD1. Germline CDR1 and CDR2: MNHDT and YYDKIL. Germline trimming cut 0 bases from V and 3 bases from J; bases unmatched to any gene: 1. This CDR3 contains 15 residues. CDR3 DNA, as far as it was read: TGTGCTAGCAGTAGAGATGGACAGGGCTATGCT. This translates into CASSRDGQGYA. The entire CDR3 protein reads CASSRDGQGYAEQFF.

To note about this clone: Gene names are the mouse ones. The CDR3 end is not reached by the read, which stops 4 residues before it; the germline J gene fills it in. The chain is built from TRBV16 and TRBJ2-7; 10 bases fit TRBD2. V was clipped by 2 bases and J by 0 bases; unmatched bases: 4. The CDR3 is 16 amino acids. Germline CDR1 and CDR2: SGHSA and FRNQAP. The CDR3 sequence is CASSLSGGAHSYEQYF. The part of the CDR3 DNA that was read is TGTGCAAGCAGCTTATCTGGGGGGGCCCACTCCTAT.

This clone showed up just a few times. Here the gene names and germline are mouse. CDR3 loop: CASSDQQDTQYF. The part of the CDR3 DNA that was read is TGTGCCAGCAGTGATCAGCAAGAC. This chain links TRBV13-1 with TRBJ2-5; D is ambiguous. The sequence runs out 4 residues before the end of the CDR3; the remainder is reconstructed from the germline J gene. Germline V CDR1 and CDR2: NSHNY, SYGAGN. V lost 1 base and J 3 bases, leaving 3 bases between the germline ends. The CDR3 consists of 12 residues.

A few counts support this clone. Gene names are the mouse ones. The CDR3 end is not reached by the read, which stops 4 residues before it; the germline J gene fills it in. V gene TRBV17 combines with J gene TRBJ2-5; D is possibly TRBD2 (7 bases). The germline gives CDR1 MNHDT, CDR2 YYDKIL. The CDR3 has 18 amino acids. The CDR3 loop reads CASSSEAGGAWTRDTQYF. CDR3 DNA, as far as it was read: TGTGCTAGCAGTAGTGAAGCTGGGGGCGCTTGGACTAGGGAC.

This clone showed up many times. Mouse germline and gene names are used. The read ends 4 residues shy of where the CDR3 ends; the end is completed using the germline J gene. This sequence joins TRBV13-3 and TRBJ2-2; possible D gene TRBD1, 5 bases. Germline V gene lookup returns CDR1 NNHDY and CDR2 SYVADS. Trimming took 2 bases from V and 0 from J, leaving 8 bases between them. CDR3 length: 15 amino acids. Partial CDR3 DNA: TGTGCCAGCAGTGACAGGGATGCAAACACCGGG. This codes for CASSDRDANTG. The full CDR3 protein reads CASSDRDANTGQLYF.

This clone has only a few counts. Germline and genes here are mouse. CDR3 amino acids: CASSIRDRVDTEVFF. The sequenced part of the CDR3 DNA is TGTGCCAGCAGTATCCGGGACAGGGTAGACACA. This rearrangement joins TRBV19 to TRBJ1-1; 9 nucleotides agree with TRBD1. The read gets to within 4 residues of the CDR3 end, and the germline J gene fills in the rest. There are 15 residues in the CDR3. Germline V CDR1 and CDR2: FNHDT, SITEND (reference sequence). The J segment lost 3 bases and the V segment lost 2 bases, leaving 5 bases of the junction unmatched.

This clone was picked up many times. Genes here carry mouse names. Read data end 4 residues before the CDR3 end; the end is taken from the germline J gene. The chain recombines TRBV19 with TRBJ2-2; D is undetermined. The V end lost 1 base, the J end lost 0 bases, and 4 bases lay between the germline ends. This CDR3 is built from 14 residues. Germline V lookup: CDR1 FNHDT, CDR2 SITEND (reference sequence). The DNA read from the CDR3 is TGTGCCAGCAGTATACTGGCAAACACCGGG. Its translation: CASSILANTG. The entire CDR3 sequence reads CASSILANTGQLYF. The whole variable domain, filled in from reference TRBV19 and TRBJ2-2, reads GGIITQTPKFLIGQEGQKLTLKCQQNFNHDTMYWYRQDSGKGLRLIYYSITENDLQKGDLSEGYDASREKKSSFSLTVTSAQKNEMAVFLCASSILANTGQLYFGEGSKLTVL.

This clone was counted many times. Mouse names are used for the genes. The read terminates 4 residues ahead of where the CDR3 ends, so the germline J gene completes it. The chain joins TRBV31 to TRBJ2-5, with D tentatively TRBD1 (6 bases). The CDR3 consists of 16 residues. V shed 0 bases and J shed 3 bases, with 16 bases lying between them. Per germline, CDR1 GKSSPN and CDR2 SITVG. This CDR3 reads CAWSLVGGRGQDTQYF. Incomplete CDR3 DNA: TGTGCCTGGAGTCTAGTAGGGGGAAGGGGTCAAGAC.

A few counts support this clone. The gene names given are mouse names. CDR3 residues: CASSLQGYEQYF. CDR3 DNA, as far as it was read: TGTGCCAGCTCTTTACAGGGTTAT. The chain couples TRBV12-1 to TRBJ2-7; weak D call: TRBD1 (6 bases). The read terminates 4 residues before the CDR3 end, so the remaining end is supplied by the germline J gene. This CDR3 region has 12 residues. CDR1 is SGHSN, CDR2 HYEKVE, per germline.

There are many counts of this clone. Genes here carry mouse names. The read ends 4 residues early relative to the CDR3; the germline J gene fills the gap. The chain carries TRBV17 and TRBJ2-1; TRBD2 is a possible D gene (6 bases). Germline CDR1 MNHDT, CDR2 YYDKIL. The CDR3 contains 14 residues. V was trimmed by 2 bases and J by 4 bases, leaving 9 bases between them. CDR3 DNA, as far as it was read: TGTGCTAGCAGTAGACGGGGGGTTTATGCT. It yields the protein CASSRRGVYA. The whole CDR3 reads CASSRRGVYAEQFF. Full variable domain (rest looked up from reference TRBV17 and TRBJ2-1): DTTVKQNPRYKLARVGKPVNLICSQTMNHDTMYWYQKKPNQAPKLLLFYYDKILNREADTFEKFQSSRPNNSFCSLYIGSAGLEYSAMYLCASSRRGVYAEQFFGPGTRLTVL.

Note on this clone: Mouse names are used for the genes. With the read ending 4 residues before the CDR3 end, the germline J gene is used to fill in that end. The J gene is TRBJ2-5, the V gene TRBV13-3, with 10 bases lining up with TRBD2. Germline CDR1 reads NNHDY; CDR2 reads SYVADS. The CDR3 loop spans 14 amino acids. Incomplete CDR3 DNA: TGTGCCAGCAGTGCGGGGACTGGGGAAGAC. It is translated as CASSAGTGED. The CDR3 reads in full as CASSAGTGEDTQYF. The full variable domain, completed using reference TRBV13-3 and TRBJ2-5, is EAAVTQSPRSKVAVTGGKVTLSCHQTNNHDYMYWYRQDTGHGLRLIHYSYVADSTEKGDIPDGYKASRPSQENFSLILELASLSQTAVYFCASSAGTGEDTQYFGPGTRLLVL.

This clone was seen repeatedly, ten times or more. Gene and germline names: mouse. Read sequence stops 4 residues before the CDR3 end, and the germline J gene provides the missing end. The gene calls are TRBV5 and TRBJ2-3; TRBD2 matches at 8 bases. The CDR3 loop spans 15 amino acids. Trimming cost V 4 bases and J 0 bases; bases outside gene matches: 3. Germline V gene lookup returns CDR1 LGHNA and CDR2 YNLKQL (reference sequence). CDR3 DNA (partial): TGTGCCAGCAGCCCCCACTGGGGGAGTGCAGAA. It encodes CASSPHWGSAE. The full CDR3 protein is CASSPHWGSAETLYF.

This clone was picked up a small number of times. Mouse names are used for the genes. The sequence runs out 4 residues before the end of the CDR3; the remainder is reconstructed from the germline J gene. The chain combines TRBV13-1 with TRBJ2-1; 9 bases align to TRBD2. The CDR3 is 13 residues long. CDR1 and CDR2 (germline): NSHNY, SYGAGN. This CDR3 reads CASSGGLGAEQFF. Incomplete CDR3 DNA: TGTGCCAGCAGTGGTGGACTGGGGGCT.

This clone was picked up a small number of times. The genes and germline here are from mouse. Read coverage stops 4 residues before the CDR3 terminus; the germline J gene supplies the remainder. This chain joins TRBV13-3 and TRBJ2-1; 9 bases align to TRBD1. Trimming at V came to 1 base and at J to 4 bases, leaving 3 bases not matched to a gene. This CDR3 region has 15 residues. Germline lookup yields CDR1 NNHDY and CDR2 SYVADS. The CDR3 is CASSDRDRDYAEQFF. Partial CDR3 DNA: TGTGCCAGCAGTGATCGGGACAGGGATTATGCT.

Details on this clone: Gene names denote mouse genes. The DNA ends 4 residues before the CDR3 does, and the rest of the CDR3 is filled in from the germline J gene. The V gene is TRBV31, the J gene TRBJ1-4; tentative D call: TRBD1 (6 bases). CDR1 and CDR2 from the germline V gene are GKSSPN and SITVG. This CDR3 spans 15 amino acids. Trimming took off 1 base at V and 0 bases at J, with 9 bases between the two ends. CDR3 DNA (partial): TGTGCCTGGAGTCCCGGGACATTTTCCAACGAA. Translation gives CAWSPGTFSNE. The whole CDR3 reads CAWSPGTFSNERLFF. The full variable domain, rest sourced from reference TRBV31 and TRBJ1-4, is AQTIHQWPVAEIKAVGSPLSLGCTIKGKSSPNLYWYWQATGGTLQQLFYSITVGQVESVVQLNLSASRPKDDQFILSTEKLLLSHSGFYLCAWSPGTFSNERLFFGHGTKLSVL.

For this clone: Gene names refer to mouse genes. Read coverage stops 4 residues before the CDR3 terminus; the germline J gene supplies the remainder. The rearrangement links TRBV13-2 to TRBJ2-7; 10 bases are a match to TRBD2. The CDR3 consists of 15 residues. Germline V gene sequence: CDR1 NNHNN, CDR2 SYGAGS (reference sequence). V dropped 2 bases and J dropped 0; count of bases not matched to a gene: 2. The CDR3 DNA, read in part, is TGTGCCAGCGGTGACCGACTGGGGGGCTCCTAT. Amino acid sequence: CASGDRLGGSY. The complete CDR3 sequence is CASGDRLGGSYEQYF.

This clone was counted ten times or more. Gene names follow the mouse nomenclature. The CDR3 is cut off 4 residues early in the read; its end comes from the germline J gene. The genes are TRBV19 and TRBJ2-5; tentative D call: TRBD1 (6 bases). Germline V gene sequence: CDR1 FNHDT, CDR2 SITEND (reference sequence). The CDR3 contains 15 residues. The V and J ends lost 0 bases and 1 base respectively, with 9 bases between them. The chain's CDR3 is CASSIGRGDQDTQYF. Incomplete CDR3 DNA: TGTGCCAGCAGTATAGGCAGGGGAGACCAAGAC.

Concerning this clone: Gene labels here are mouse ones. CDR3 amino acids: CAWGLGVYAEQFF. The sequenced part of the CDR3 DNA is TGTGCCTGGGGACTGGGGGTCTATGCT. The V call is TRBV31, the J call TRBJ2-1; 10 nucleotides align to TRBD2. The read ends 4 residues shy of where the CDR3 ends; the end is completed using the germline J gene. The CDR3 consists of 13 residues. The V gene end was trimmed by 5 bases and the J gene end by 3 bases; junction bases not matched to a gene: 1. CDR1 and CDR2 from the germline V gene are GKSSPN and SITVG.

A note on this clone: Gene names and germline match the mouse. The read is 4 residues too short to cover the CDR3 end, so that end is filled in from the germline J gene. The rearrangement uses TRBV14 and TRBJ2-5; possibly TRBD1 for D (6 bases). This CDR3 is built from 15 residues. Per the germline V gene, CDR1 is SGHDT and CDR2 is FRDEAV. CDR3 loop: CASSLQVLQGDTQYF. CDR3 bases read: TGTGCCAGCAGTTTACAGGTCTTACAGGGAGAC.

Worth noting for this clone: The listed genes are named as in mouse. The read ends 4 residues before the CDR3 terminus; that terminus is restored from the germline J gene. V usage is TRBV13-1 and J usage is TRBJ1-1; TRBD1 matches 10 bases. Germline trimming cut 5 bases from V and 2 bases from J; bases unmatched to any gene: 3. Germline CDR1 and CDR2: NSHNY and SYGAGN. This CDR3 is 14 amino acids long. CDR3 DNA (partial): TGTGCCAGCAGCAAGACAGGGGGCAACACA. This sequence encodes CASSKTGGNT. The full CDR3 reads CASSKTGGNTEVFF.

This clone came up a few times. The gene names here belong to mouse. The read is 4 residues too short to cover the CDR3 end, so that end is filled in from the germline J gene. The chain couples TRBV13-1 to TRBJ2-3; TRBD2 agrees at 8 bases. The CDR3 runs 16 residues. V gave up 3 bases and J gave up 1 base; unmatched junction bases: 7. The germline V gene has CDR1 NSHNY and CDR2 SYGAGN. The CDR3 DNA, read in part, is TGTGCCAGCAGTGCCACGGGGGGGCGAGGTGCAGAA. The encoded protein is CASSATGGRGAE. In full, the CDR3 is CASSATGGRGAETLYF.

This clone has a count of ten or more. Gene names and germline refer to mouse. The observed sequence ends 4 residues before the CDR3 terminus, with the missing tail filled in from the germline J gene. The genes are TRBV13-3 and TRBJ2-7, with TRBD2 matching 13 bases. The germline gives CDR1 NNHDY, CDR2 SYVADS. This CDR3 has 14 residues. The CDR3 DNA, read in part, is TGTGCCAGCAGGCGGACTGGGGGGGCGCAT. Residues: CASRRTGGAH. The CDR3, in full, reads CASRRTGGAHEQYF.

Remarks on this clone: Gene names refer to mouse genes. The read halts 4 residues ahead of the CDR3 end, with the missing end drawn from the germline J gene. V usage is TRBV1 and J usage is TRBJ2-7, with D unresolved. Trimming took 1 base from V and 3 from J, leaving 4 bases between them. This CDR3 is 12 amino acids long. Germline lookup yields CDR1 NSQYPW and CDR2 LRSPGD (reference sequence). CDR3 DNA (partial): TGCACCTGCAGTGCAGGACTCTAT. Translating it yields CTCSAGLY. The full CDR3 protein reads CTCSAGLYEQYF.

This clone was seen only a few times. Genes and germline are mouse. The CDR3 end lies 4 residues beyond the end of the read and is filled in from the germline J gene. V is TRBV13-1 and J is TRBJ1-1; D ambiguous. V dropped 1 base and J dropped 0 bases, with 7 bases sitting between them. The CDR3 spans 14 residues. The germline V gene has CDR1 NSHNY and CDR2 SYGAGN. The CDR3 spells CASSDTPSNTEVFF. CDR3 DNA, as far as it was read: TGTGCCAGCAGTGATACACCCTCAAACACA.